Each of the 28 T cell receptor beta chains below was sequenced from the same sample in a study of T cells expressing NK-cell markers. TCRdb reprocessed the 5' RACE reads, keeping one entry per CDR3 protein, no DNA. The table lists around 180,000 distinct CDR3 sequences. Sequenced input: blood T cells: a sorted CD56 or NKG2C T cell subset, CD4+ or CD8+ T cells, or bulk PBMC T cells (not recorded which). These receptors were obtained from a man aged 18-75 years in good health.

Judged by frequency, this clonotype is medium-sized (0.01 to 0.1%). The chain carries TRBV12-3 or TRBV12-4 and TRBJ2-1; with no DNA, the TCRdb D assignment of TRBD2 cannot be verified. This CDR3 spans 16 amino acids. The CDR3 protein is CASSLRWTSGGPEQFF.

V usage is TRBV11-2 and J usage is TRBJ2-3; TCRdb picks TRBD2, but there is no DNA to check that call. CDR3 length: 16 amino acids. Germline V lookup: CDR1 SGHAT, CDR2 FQNNGV. The CDR3 sequence is CASSPWTSESTDTQYF.

The chain joins TRBV19 to TRBJ2-5; TCRdb's D gene call, TRBD1, goes unchecked for lack of DNA. This CDR3 contains 13 residues. Germline loops: CDR1 LNHDA, CDR2 SQIVND (reference sequence). The CDR3 spells CASSGQYQETQYF.

This rearrangement joins TRBV2 to TRBJ2-2; with no DNA, the TCRdb D assignment of TRBD2 cannot be verified. The CDR3 is made up of 17 amino acids. CDR1 and CDR2 (germline): SNHLY, FYNNEI. CDR3 in amino acids: CASSEVGTRGETGELFF.

The chain employs TRBV4-1 and TRBJ2-5; the TRBD2 assignment by TCRdb is unverifiable without DNA. Germline lookup yields CDR1 MGHRA and CDR2 YSYEKL. CDR3 length equals 17 residues. This CDR3 reads CASSQMRAGTDQETQYF.

V is TRBV19 and J is TRBJ2-7. CDR3 length equals 14 residues. CDR1 and CDR2 from the germline V gene are LNHDA and SQIVND (reference sequence). The CDR3 loop reads CASSMEDDPYEQYF. The whole variable domain, filled in from reference TRBV19 and TRBJ2-7, reads DGGITQSPKYLFRKEGQNVTLSCEQNLNHDAMYWYRQDPGQGLRLIYYSQIVNDFQKGDIAEGYSVSREKKESFPLTVTSAQKNPTAFYLCASSMEDDPYEQYFGPGTRLTVT.

This chain joins TRBV7-8 and TRBJ2-3. CDR1 SGHVS and CDR2 FQNEAQ come from the germline V gene. The CDR3 extends over 16 amino acids. The CDR3 sequence: CASSLGLGQYTDTQYF.

The CDR3 loop is CASSPPRQSVTDTQYF. The chain carries TRBV18 and TRBJ2-3. This CDR3 has 16 residues. Germline CDR1 reads KGHSH; CDR2 reads LQKENI.

This sequence joins TRBV11-2 and TRBJ2-5. The CDR3 totals 13 residues. Germline V gene lookup returns CDR1 SGHAT and CDR2 FQNNGV. This chain's CDR3 is CASSYGPQQTQYF.

V gene TRBV2 combines with J gene TRBJ1-5; without DNA, the TCRdb call of TRBD1 cannot be checked. From germline, CDR1 is SNHLY and CDR2 FYNNEI. The CDR3 totals 15 residues. The CDR3 reads CASSEDRGGNQPQHF.

The chain has TRBV10-3 and TRBJ1-2; TCRdb gives TRBD1 as the D gene, but with no DNA this cannot be confirmed. This CDR3 has 17 amino acids. CDR1 is ENHRY, CDR2 SYGVKD, per germline. CDR3 sequence reads: CAISESDFRTGVSGYTF.

The chain has TRBV7-9 and TRBJ2-2; the D gene TCRdb calls, TRBD1, cannot be checked with no DNA. The germline CDR1 and CDR2 sequences are SEHNR and FQNEAQ (reference sequence). The CDR3 extends over 12 amino acids. CDR3 sequence: CANLRDTGELFF.

The V and J genes are TRBV6-5 and TRBJ2-1; TCRdb proposes TRBD2, but this gene call is untestable without DNA. The CDR3 is made up of 18 amino acids. CDR1 MNHEY and CDR2 SVGAGI come from the germline V gene. CDR3 loop: CASSYRWDSELSYNEQFF.

The chain combines TRBV5-1 with TRBJ2-2; TCRdb's assignment of TRBD1 cannot be checked, as there is no DNA. The CDR3 extends over 16 amino acids. Germline assignment: CDR1 SGHRS and CDR2 YFSETQ. CDR3 in amino acids: CASSLAPGTGRGELFF.

The chain has TRBV5-1 and TRBJ2-7. Germline V gene data show CDR1 as SGHRS and CDR2 as YFSETQ. This CDR3 spans 15 amino acids. This chain's CDR3 is CASSLISSEAYEQYF. Full variable domain (missing parts from reference TRBV5-1 and TRBJ2-7): KAGVTQTPRYLIKTRGQQVTLSCSPISGHRSVSWYQQTPGQGLQFLFEYFSETQRNKGNFPGRFSGRQFSNSRSEMNVSTLELGDSALYLCASSLISSEAYEQYFGPGTRLTVT.

The gene calls are TRBV5-1 and TRBJ2-6; TCRdb's D call, TRBD1, is unchecked because there is no DNA. Germline V gives CDR1 SGHRS, CDR2 YFSETQ. The CDR3 extends over 15 amino acids. This CDR3 reads CASSLTGDGANVLTF. Combining the CDR3 with reference TRBV5-1 and TRBJ2-6 gives the whole variable domain KAGVTQTPRYLIKTRGQQVTLSCSPISGHRSVSWYQQTPGQGLQFLFEYFSETQRNKGNFPGRFSGRQFSNSRSEMNVSTLELGDSALYLCASSLTGDGANVLTFGAGSRLTVL.

The chain employs TRBV19 and TRBJ2-4; as DNA is missing, the TRBD2 call by TCRdb cannot be tested. Per germline, CDR1 LNHDA and CDR2 SQIVND (reference sequence). CDR3 length: 13 residues. The CDR3 reads CATRREHPYIQYF.

V is TRBV29-1 and J is TRBJ2-3; with no DNA, the TCRdb D assignment of TRBD1 cannot be verified. The CDR3 is made up of 16 amino acids. CDR1 is SQVTM, CDR2 ANQGSEA, per germline. This CDR3 reads CSVGAQAFDATDTQYF.

The V gene is TRBV6-2 or TRBV6-3, the J gene TRBJ2-7; absent DNA, TCRdb's TRBD1 call cannot be checked. Per the germline V gene, CDR1 is MNHEY and CDR2 is SVGEGT. CDR3 size: 18 residues. CDR3 region: CASSYSFSGTEDSYEQYF.

The gene calls are TRBV4-1 and TRBJ2-1; as DNA is missing, the TRBD1 call by TCRdb cannot be tested. Germline assignment: CDR1 MGHRA and CDR2 YSYEKL. The CDR3 covers 16 residues. Here the CDR3 reads CASSQPRGMGHNEQFF.

The genes are TRBV11-1 and TRBJ2-3; TCRdb outputs TRBD1, but without DNA this stays unchecked. Germline assignment: CDR1 SGHAT and CDR2 FQDESV (reference sequence). This CDR3 comprises 19 residues. This chain's CDR3 is CASSRPIYLGPKYTDTQYF.

The CDR3 spells CASSPTVRHTNTGELFF. This chain links TRBV28 with TRBJ2-2. This CDR3 has 17 amino acids. The germline V gene encodes CDR1 MDHEN and CDR2 SYDVKM.

The V gene is TRBV13, the J gene TRBJ1-3. The CDR3 extends over 12 amino acids. Germline V CDR1 and CDR2: PRHDT, FYEKMQ (reference sequence). This chain's CDR3 is CASRSSGNTIYF.

The chain couples TRBV11-3 to TRBJ1-1; the TCRdb call, TRBD1, lacks DNA for checking. The CDR3 is 16 amino acids. CDR1 SGHNT and CDR2 YENEEA come from the germline V gene. The CDR3 loop is CASSHAGQGAFSEAFF.

The chain combines TRBV29-1 with TRBJ2-1; no DNA is available, so the TRBD1 call from TCRdb remains unchecked. Germline CDR1 SQVTM, CDR2 ANQGSEA. The CDR3 loop spans 16 amino acids. The CDR3 loop is CSVTSPDRAYYNEQFF.

The chain has TRBV7-6 and TRBJ2-7; the D call from TCRdb, TRBD1, cannot be confirmed without DNA. Germline assignment: CDR1 SGHVS and CDR2 FNYEAQ. The CDR3 runs 15 residues. CDR3 residues: CASSLATGQGSEQYF. Together with reference TRBV7-6 and TRBJ2-7, the CDR3 gives the full variable domain: GAGVSQSPRYKVTKRGQDVALRCDPISGHVSLYWYRQALGQGPEFLTYFNYEAQQDKSGLPNDRFSAERPEGSISTLTIQRTEQRDSAMYRCASSLATGQGSEQYFGPGTRLTVT.

This sequence joins TRBV2 and TRBJ2-1; TCRdb proposes TRBD1, but this gene call is untestable without DNA. Germline CDR1 SNHLY, CDR2 FYNNEI. The CDR3 has 19 residues. The CDR3 sequence is CASKGGGQEPGRAPNEQFF.

The chain couples TRBV6-2 or TRBV6-3 to TRBJ1-2; TCRdb calls TRBD1, which cannot be checked without DNA. This CDR3 contains 13 residues. Germline V gives CDR1 MNHEY, CDR2 SVGEGT. The CDR3: CASLGDIPWGYTF.